Here is one T cell receptor beta chain with its context. The sample comes from a study of blood T cell repertoires in COVID-19. About the study: T cells, B-cell-depleted T cells, or PBMCs supplied cDNA or gDNA.

All enrollees were about 18 to 100 years old and from around 25 US areas. Allocation to cohorts depended on clinical history reported by the participants. Looked up from germline, CDR1 is SNHLY and CDR2 is FYNNEI. The CDR3 has 14 amino acids. The V gene end was trimmed by 4 bases and the J gene end by 9 bases; junction bases not matched to a gene: 5. As originally analysed: It was from reference gene primer amplification that nucleated cell counts were estimated. Repertoires were generated with immunoSEQ multiplex PCR, while TCRdb's copy carries only in-frame clones and drops some. For V, J and clone size, that table is used; D and trimming come from the DNA. The table lists about 170,000 clones, 65% to 85% of them singletons.

The rearrangement links TRBV2 to TRBJ2-1; 11 positions agree with TRBD2. This TCR was sampled from a woman between 50 and 59 years old in a cohort exposed to, infected with or recovered from COVID-19 (not recorded which). The specimen sequenced was PBMCs or T cells enriched from blood (not recorded which). The CDR3 sequence: CASSVAGGPIEQFF. The CDR3 DNA sequence: TGTGCCAGCAGTGTAGCGGGAGGGCCTATTGAGCAGTTCTTC.